One and the same sample provided the 12 T cell receptor beta chains below, sequenced in a study of cytomegalovirus exposure and HLA in healthy donors. The protocol was immunoSEQ multiplex PCR, while the TCRdb copy is restricted to in-frame clones and leaves out a portion. The profile shows tens of thousands of clones, approximately 89% of them singletons. Material for sequencing was PBMCs. The receptors were sampled from a woman under 30 in good health and CMV-seropositive.

The chain joins TRBV2 to TRBJ1-6, with TRBD1 identical over 7 bases. The V and J ends lost 4 bases and 0 bases, in that order; junction bases with no gene match: 3. The CDR3 sequence is 16 residues long. Germline V gene lookup returns CDR1 SNHLY and CDR2 FYNNEI. CDR3 loop: CASSGQGPSYNSPLHF. CDR3 DNA: TGTGCCAGCAGTGGACAGGGACCCTCCTATAATTCACCCCTCCACTTT. Full variable domain (missing parts from reference TRBV2 and TRBJ1-6): EPEVTQTPSHQVTQMGQEVILRCVPISNHLYFYWYRQILGQKVEFLVSFYNNEISEKSEIFDDQFSVERPDGSNFTLKIRSTKLEDSAMYFCASSGQGPSYNSPLHFGNGTRLTVT.

The chain links TRBV27 to TRBJ2-3, with 8 bases identical to TRBD2. Trimming took 5 bases from V and 2 from J; bases not matched to a gene: 3. Germline loops: CDR1 MNHEY, CDR2 SMNVEV (reference sequence). The CDR3 is 14 amino acids. CDR3 nucleotides: TGTGCCAGCAGTATGGGACTAGACACAGATACGCAGTATTTT. Its translation is CASSMGLDTDTQYF.

This chain links TRBV7-2 with TRBJ2-7; D might be TRBD1 (5 bases). The V and J ends lost 2 bases and 2 bases respectively, with 16 bases between them. Germline loops: CDR1 SGHTA, CDR2 FQGNSA. The CDR3 contains 16 residues. CDR3 loop: CASSLKGQALTYEQYF. The CDR3 DNA reads as TGTGCCAGCAGCTTAAAGGGGCAGGCACTAACCTACGAGCAGTACTTC.

This chain's CDR3 is CASSMGQGYGYTF. Written as DNA, the CDR3 is TGTGCCAGTAGTATGGGACAGGGGTACGGCTACACCTTC. The chain uses TRBV19 and TRBJ1-2, with 10 bases that match TRBD1. The V segment lost 3 bases and the J segment 8 bases; nucleotides outside the gene matches: 3. CDR1 and CDR2 (germline): LNHDA, SQIVND (reference sequence). The CDR3 covers 13 residues.

This sequence joins TRBV7-2 and TRBJ2-1, with 8 nucleotides matching TRBD2. The CDR3 sequence is 15 residues long. Germline values: CDR1 SGHTA, CDR2 FQGNSA. J gave up 6 bases and V 4 bases, and 8 bases lay outside the gene matches. CDR3 region: CASSSPGGGTNEQFF. CDR3 DNA: TGTGCCAGCAGCTCCCCCGGCGGGGGGACCAATGAGCAGTTCTTC.

This chain links TRBV28 with TRBJ1-4; D is uncertain. Per the germline V gene, CDR1 is MDHEN and CDR2 is SYDVKM. The CDR3 sequence is 14 residues long. Trimming stripped 2 bases from V and 6 bases from J, with 10 bases between. The CDR3: CASSLMGGDEKLFF. The CDR3 DNA is TGTGCCAGCAGTTTAATGGGAGGTGATGAAAAACTGTTTTTT.

V usage is TRBV4-1 and J usage is TRBJ1-5; D not resolved. CDR3 size: 12 residues. The V gene's germline CDR1 is MGHRA and CDR2 YSYEKL. V lost 1 base, J lost 7 bases, and 5 bases lay in between. The CDR3 nucleotides read TGCGCCAGCAGCCAAGCCGGGCAGCCCCAGCATTTT. Residues: CASSQAGQPQHF.

This chain links TRBV6-1 with TRBJ2-5; no clear D. The germline V and J ends were trimmed by 4 bases and 1 base, with 7 bases remaining between them. CDR1 is MNHNS and CDR2 is SASEGT in the germline V gene. CDR3 size: 13 residues. DNA of the CDR3: TGTGCCAGCAGTGTAGAGTTCCAAGAGACCCAGTACTTC. It encodes CASSVEFQETQYF.

The chain joins TRBV28 to TRBJ1-1, with D maybe TRBD1 (5 bases). V shed 4 bases and J shed 11 bases, with 17 bases lying between them. There are 13 residues in the CDR3. The germline gives CDR1 MDHEN, CDR2 SYDVKM. CDR3 bases: TGTGCCAGCAGTTCCCGTTTCAGGGAGGTGGCTTTCTTT. Its protein product is CASSSRFREVAFF.

A single count supports this clone. The chain combines TRBV7-9 with TRBJ2-5; D possibly corresponds to TRBD1 (6 bases). Germline CDR1 is SEHNR and CDR2 is FQNEAQ (reference sequence). Between the trimmed V and J ends, which lost 5 bases and 3 bases, there was a span of 10 bases. This CDR3 has 13 residues. CDR3 coding DNA: TGTGCCAGCAGCCCACGGGACAAAGAGACCCAGTACTTC. This codes for CASSPRDKETQYF.

This rearrangement joins TRBV6-5 to TRBJ1-2; 10 bases map to TRBD1. Germline V gene sequence: CDR1 MNHEY, CDR2 SVGAGI. This CDR3 has 14 amino acids. Trimming removed 6 bases from V and 1 base from J; junction bases left unmatched: 2. DNA of the CDR3: TGTGCCAGCAGGGGACAGGGGCTTAACTATGGCTACACCTTC. It yields the protein CASRGQGLNYGYTF.

This sequence joins TRBV6-1 and TRBJ2-5, with TRBD2 matching 10 bases. This CDR3 has 15 amino acids. Germline CDR1 is MNHNS and CDR2 is SASEGT. The trim removed 5 bases at V and 2 bases at J, leaving 5 bases unmatched. CDR3 in DNA: TGTGCCAGCAGTTCGAGCGGGGGGGGGCAAGAGACCCAGTACTTC. It encodes CASSSSGGGQETQYF.